This T cell receptor beta chain was sequenced in a study of T cell responses to AZD1222 COVID-19 vaccine. General study points: Dominant CD4 TCR responses targeted spike regions 160-218 and 743-854. Variant regions that are unmutated are reportedly the target of nearly half of spike-specific TCRs.

With respect to this clone: Its antigen is as yet unknown.

Measured with immunoSEQ multiplex PCR; TCRdb has only the in-frame clones, and not every one. The data show 40,000 to 60,000 clones, approximately 86% seen once. Trimming removed 8 bases at V and 2 bases at J, with 16 bases between. This CDR3 is 15 amino acids long. Germline loops: CDR1 MDHEN, CDR2 SYDVKM. The input for sequencing was peripheral blood, taken 28 days after the second AZD1222 dose. J is TRBJ1-5 and V is TRBV28, with a weak D call TRBD1 (5 bases). The sequence was collected from an adult who received the AZD1222 COVID-19 vaccine. This CDR3 is CASRGRNWGNQPQHF. The CDR3, as DNA: TGTGCCAGCCGGGGACGAAACTGGGGCAATCAGCCCCAGCATTTT.